This T cell receptor beta chain derives from a study of beta chain features in type 1 diabetes. The purity of all sorted populations exceeded 95%. Whole-study findings and limits: Significant though moderate, a shortening of TCRB CDR3s appeared in all four CD4+ subsets of Type 1 diabetes patients. The cDNA sequencing approach could over-represent high-TCR-expressing cells. TCRB repertoires of naive, central memory and Treg cells appeared more similar among patients than among healthy donors.

Turning to this clone: No antigen is known for it.

The whole isolated RNA underwent reverse transcription, so sequencing captured expressed TCRB transcripts. Assay used: immunoSEQ multiplex PCR; TCRdb lists only in-frame clones, some missing. Of 300,000 to 450,000 clones listed, 9.6% are singletons. The CDR3 covers 15 residues. The germline CDR1 and CDR2 sequences are SGHRS and YFSETQ. The ends were cut back, 0 bases at V and 3 bases at J, with 12 bases in the middle. Sequencing used central memory CD4+ T cells from blood. The V and J genes are TRBV5-1 and TRBJ1-2, with D tentatively TRBD1 (6 bases). The TCR originated in a young man with type 1 diabetes. The CDR3 spells CASSLGDIYHYGYTF. CDR3 in DNA: TGCGCCAGCAGCTTGGGGGACATCTACCACTATGGCTACACCTTC.